Listed here are 11 T cell receptor beta chains from one sample, sequenced in a study of blood T cell repertoires in COVID-19. Repertoires were generated with immunoSEQ multiplex PCR, while TCRdb's copy carries only in-frame clones and drops some. The repertoire includes roughly 260,000 clones, 91% of them detected once, and approximately 2.6% sits in the top ten. Sequencing was done on a sample of peripheral blood. All receptors derive from a person aged 18 to 29 with COVID-19, enrolled during active disease.

Turning to this clone: At the DNA level, this CDR3 is encoded by other sequences in the same sample as well. The genes are TRBV6-5 and TRBJ1-6; D possibly corresponds to TRBD1 (6 bases). In germline, CDR1 is MNHEY, CDR2 SVGAGI. Trimming stripped 0 bases from V and 7 bases from J, with 7 bases between. This CDR3 contains 14 residues. CDR3 protein: CASSYSQGNSPLHF. CDR3 DNA: TGTGCCAGCAGTTACTCGCAGGGGAATTCACCCCTCCACTTT.

J is TRBJ1-1 and V is TRBV27; 9 nucleotides line up with TRBD1. J lost 5 bases, V lost 10 bases, and 5 bases had no gene match. The CDR3 contains 12 residues. Germline loops: CDR1 MNHEY, CDR2 SMNVEV (reference sequence). The CDR3 sequence: CATYRGPTEAFF. CDR3 nucleotides: TGTGCCACCTACAGGGGGCCTACTGAAGCTTTCTTT.

The chain uses TRBV6-1 and TRBJ1-1; D gene uncertain. There are 14 residues in the CDR3. Trimming removed 2 bases at V and 1 base at J, with 8 bases between. CDR1 MNHNS and CDR2 SASEGT come from the germline V gene. The CDR3 loop is CASSELGANTEAFF. In DNA form, the CDR3 reads TGTGCCAGCAGTGAATTGGGAGCGAACACTGAAGCTTTCTTT.

The chain carries TRBV6-2 or TRBV6-3 and TRBJ2-5; TRBD2 agrees at 8 bases. The CDR3 runs to 19 residues. Germline-derived CDR1 and CDR2 are MNHEY and SVGEGT. The junction had 16 bases not matched to a gene; V was cut back by 2 bases and J by 2 bases. The CDR3 coding sequence is TGTGCCAGCAGTTACACCCCCCTCTCTTTTAGCGGGAAGCAAGAGACCCAGTACTTC. It specifies CASSYTPLSFSGKQETQYF.

This clone is a singleton in its sample. V and J are TRBV7-9 and TRBJ2-1; D might be TRBD2 (6 bases). Germline V gene lookup returns CDR1 SEHNR and CDR2 FQNEAQ (reference sequence). V dropped 2 bases and J dropped 4 bases, with 15 bases sitting between them. The CDR3 is 16 amino acids. DNA of the CDR3: TGTGCCAGCAGCTTAATGGGGGGAGTTTCATACAATGAGCAGTTCTTC. This codes for CASSLMGGVSYNEQFF.

Points on this clone: Mismatch with germline at one junction end may stem from a read error. This chain links TRBV24-1 with TRBJ2-3; a possible D gene is TRBD2 (6 bases). This CDR3 has 15 residues. Germline V gene data show CDR1 as KGHDR and CDR2 as SFDVKD. The CDR3 loop is CATSDSGLPSMGEDF. The CDR3 bases are TGTGCCACCAGTGATTCCGGACTACCATCGATGGGGGAAGATTTT.

This clone showed up just a few times. V and J are TRBV5-1 and TRBJ2-7; D gene uncertain. Germline V gene lookup returns CDR1 SGHRS and CDR2 YFSETQ. The CDR3 is 13 residues long. Trimming took 1 base from V and 4 from J, leaving 9 bases between them. The chain's CDR3 is CASSLQVDYEQYF. The CDR3 coding sequence is TGCGCCAGCAGCTTGCAGGTCGATTACGAGCAGTACTTC.

The chain recombines TRBV5-1 with TRBJ2-5; 8 nucleotides line up with TRBD1. With V trimmed by 0 bases and J by 6 bases, 7 bases remained unmatched. CDR3 length equals 15 residues. Germline V gene data show CDR1 as SGHRS and CDR2 as YFSETQ. The CDR3 region has the DNA TGCGCCAGCAGCTTGGTTGCAGGGGGCAAGAAGACCCAGTACTTC. Translated: CASSLVAGGKKTQYF.

The V and J genes are TRBV29-1 and TRBJ2-7; 9 nucleotides line up with TRBD1. Per germline, CDR1 SQVTM and CDR2 ANQGSEA. The length of the CDR3 is 12 residues. Losses at the gene ends were 4 bases for V and 6 bases for J; bases not matched to a gene: 4. CDR3: CSVGTGEFEQYF. The DNA for the CDR3 is TGCAGCGTTGGGACAGGGGAATTCGAGCAGTACTTC.

This chain links TRBV7-9 with TRBJ1-2; TRBD1 might be the D (6 bases). The CDR3 consists of 13 residues. Trimming stripped 5 bases from V and 7 bases from J, with 14 bases between. Germline V gives CDR1 SEHNR, CDR2 FQNEAQ (reference sequence). CDR3 nucleotide sequence: TGTGCCAGCAGCATAACAGGGAGAGGTGGCTACACCTTC. It encodes CASSITGRGGYTF.

The chain is built from TRBV9 and TRBJ2-1; TRBD2 agrees at 13 bases. V dropped 2 bases and J dropped 8; count of bases not matched to a gene: 13. This CDR3 comprises 18 residues. Germline values: CDR1 SGDLS, CDR2 YYNGEE. CDR3 in DNA: TGTGCCAGCAGCGTCGCTCCCATACTAGCGGGAGGGCCCGATGAGCAGTTCTTC. This codes for CASSVAPILAGGPDEQFF.